These 2 T cell receptor beta chains were all obtained from the same sample, sequenced in a study of blood T cells in healthy people across ages. Using a J-beta primer mix together with a sample-barcoded 5' primer, a second PCR was run for roughly 6 to 11 cycles. TCRdb redid the calling of the 5' RACE reads with MiXCR, one entry per CDR3 protein. The data show 910,000 or so distinct CDR3 sequences, just over 50% seen once. Sequenced input: blood. The source of these receptors is a woman aged 60-70 years in good health.

The chain links TRBV5-1 to TRBJ2-1; possibly TRBD1 or TRBD2 for D (5 bases each). From germline, CDR1 is SGHRS and CDR2 YFSETQ. V was trimmed by 5 bases and J by 13 bases, leaving 19 bases between them. The CDR3 runs 13 residues. The CDR3: CASREEWGHPQFF. For the CDR3, the DNA is TGCGCCAGCAGGGAGGAGTGGGGCCACCCTCAGTTCTTC.

V gene TRBV6-6 combines with J gene TRBJ2-5; TRBD2 is a possible D gene (5 bases). The length of the CDR3 is 16 residues. CDR1 and CDR2 (germline): MNHNY, SVGAGI (reference sequence). V was cut by 6 bases and J by 4 bases, with 21 bases left in between. Written as DNA, the CDR3 is TGTGCCAGCAGAACCGGGGTGGCGCCAGAAAGAGAGACCCAGTACTTC. This codes for CASRTGVAPERETQYF.